The entry below gives a single T cell receptor beta chain sequence along with its context. In germline, CDR1 is SGHVS, CDR2 FQNEAQ. The junction had 7 bases not matched to a gene; V was cut back by 1 base and J by 4 bases. CDR3 length: 16 amino acids. Here immunoSEQ multiplex PCR was the method, and the copy in TCRdb shows in-frame clones only, minus some. The sample lists some 120,000 clones; 65% to 85% were seen once. This record comes from a study of blood T cell repertoires in COVID-19. Overall study: Samples taken during acute and convalescent COVID-19 were collected in the United States, Italy and Spain.

The V gene is TRBV7-8, the J gene TRBJ1-5; 7 bases fit TRBD1. The TCR sequence derives from a man between 65 and 80 years old with acute or convalescent COVID-19. Sequences were obtained from peripheral blood. CDR3 in amino acids: CASSLDRDSRNQPQHF. The CDR3 nucleotides read TGTGCCAGCAGCTTAGACAGGGACAGCAGAAATCAGCCCCAGCATTTT.